The TCR beta chain described here comes from a study of blood T cell repertoires in COVID-19. For the study at large: The United States, Italy and Spain provided the acute and convalescent COVID-19 samples. PBMCs, B-cell-depleted T cells, or T cells were the source of the cDNA or gDNA that made up the material.

The CDR3 is 15 residues long. Germline V CDR1 and CDR2: SGHKS, YYEKEE (reference sequence). The J segment lost 6 bases and the V segment lost 4 bases, leaving 12 bases of the junction unmatched. The assay was immunoSEQ multiplex PCR, and TCRdb's table has in-frame clones only and misses some. The sample lists 200,000 to 250,000 clones, roughly 80% occurring once. The source material was peripheral blood. This sequence originates from a woman aged 50 to 65 with acute or convalescent COVID-19. The rearrangement links TRBV5-5 to TRBJ1-2; 7 positions match TRBD1. The CDR3: CASSVGRGRMDGYTF. The CDR3 nucleotides are TGTGCCAGCAGCGTTGGTAGGGGGCGTATGGATGGCTACACCTTC.